These T cell receptor beta chains were read from a single sample in a study of PD-1 blockade in classical Hodgkin lymphoma. Sequenced by immunoSEQ multiplex PCR; TCRdb stores in-frame clones only, minus some. This table holds 47,000 or so clones, over 70% found once. The sample here was peripheral blood mononuclear cells (PBMCs), taken at baseline. All receptors come from a human donor with classical Hodgkin lymphoma. The CDR3 runs from the conserved cysteine through the conserved F or W.

V: TRBV27
CDR3: CASSWAGANVLTF

V: TRBV2
CDR3: CASSEGEGDVSSYNEQFF

V: TRBV19
CDR3: CASSIIGGTAEAFF

V: TRBV5-1
CDR3: CASSLDGSSYNSPLHF

V: TRBV19
CDR3: CASIRRAGGSGNTIYF

V: TRBV2
CDR3: CASRQGGRNTEAFF

V: TRBV19
CDR3: CASSRPPTEAFF

V: TRBV7-8
CDR3: CASSQRQALGPLYGYTF

V: TRBV2
CDR3: CASSALITGLYGYTF

V: TRBV11-2
CDR3: CASSPPGTAYEQYF

V: TRBV5-1
CDR3: CASSASGNYGYTF

V: TRBV11-2
CDR3: CASSLTWGGAYYGYTF

V: TRBV29-1
CDR3: CSGRQEGVSQYF

V: TRBV11-1
CDR3: CASSPIDRGTDTQYF

V: TRBV13
CDR3: CASSPPGLADLYNEQFF

V: TRBV7-9
CDR3: CASSSTAPGSHLYEQYF